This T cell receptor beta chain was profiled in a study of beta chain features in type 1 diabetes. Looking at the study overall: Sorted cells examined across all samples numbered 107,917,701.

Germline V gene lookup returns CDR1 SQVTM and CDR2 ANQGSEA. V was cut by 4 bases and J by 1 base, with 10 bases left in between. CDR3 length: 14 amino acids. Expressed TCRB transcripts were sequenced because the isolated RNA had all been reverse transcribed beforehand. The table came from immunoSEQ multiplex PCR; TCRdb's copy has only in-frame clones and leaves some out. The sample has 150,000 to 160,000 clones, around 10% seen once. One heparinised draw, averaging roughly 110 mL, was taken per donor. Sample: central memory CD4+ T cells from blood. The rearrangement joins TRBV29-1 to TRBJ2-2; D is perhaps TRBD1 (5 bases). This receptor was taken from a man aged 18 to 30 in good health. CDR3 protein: CSVGPQGNTGELFF. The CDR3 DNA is TGCAGCGTTGGGCCTCAGGGGAACACCGGGGAGCTGTTTTTT.